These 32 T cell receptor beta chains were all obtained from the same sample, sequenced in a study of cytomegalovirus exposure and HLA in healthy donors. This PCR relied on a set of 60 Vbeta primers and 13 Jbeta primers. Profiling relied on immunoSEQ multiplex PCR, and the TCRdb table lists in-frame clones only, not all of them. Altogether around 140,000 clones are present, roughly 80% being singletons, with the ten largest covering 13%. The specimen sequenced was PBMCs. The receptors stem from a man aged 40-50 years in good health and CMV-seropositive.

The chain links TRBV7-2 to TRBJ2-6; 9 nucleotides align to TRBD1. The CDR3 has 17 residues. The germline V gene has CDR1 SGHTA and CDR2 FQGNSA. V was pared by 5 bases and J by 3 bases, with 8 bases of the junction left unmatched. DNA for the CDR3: TGTGCCAGCAGCCGACAGGGGGGAACCTTTGGGGCCAACGTCCTGACTTTC. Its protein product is CASSRQGGTFGANVLTF.

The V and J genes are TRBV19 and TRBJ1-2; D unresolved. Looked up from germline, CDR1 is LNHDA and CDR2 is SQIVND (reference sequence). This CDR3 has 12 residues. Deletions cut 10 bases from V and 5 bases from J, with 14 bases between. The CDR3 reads CATQEGNYGYTF. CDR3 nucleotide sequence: TGTGCCACCCAGGAGGGAAATTATGGCTACACCTTC. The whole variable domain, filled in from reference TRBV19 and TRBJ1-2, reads DGGITQSPKYLFRKEGQNVTLSCEQNLNHDAMYWYRQDPGQGLRLIYYSQIVNDFQKGDIAEGYSVSREKKESFPLTVTSAQKNPTAFYLCATQEGNYGYTFGSGTRLTVV.

CDR3 residues: CASSPLDSTDTQYF. For the CDR3, the DNA is TGTGCCAGCTCACCTCTAGATTCCACAGATACGCAGTATTTT. The chain uses TRBV18 and TRBJ2-3; D call uncertain. Trimming shortened V by 3 bases and J by 2 bases, and 9 bases separated the two germline ends. This CDR3 spans 14 amino acids. Per germline, CDR1 KGHSH and CDR2 LQKENI.

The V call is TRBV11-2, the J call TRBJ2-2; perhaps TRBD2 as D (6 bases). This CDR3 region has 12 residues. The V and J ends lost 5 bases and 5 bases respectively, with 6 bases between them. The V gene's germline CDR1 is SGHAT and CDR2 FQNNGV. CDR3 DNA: TGTGCCAGCAGCCGGGAGACCGGGGAGCTGTTTTTT. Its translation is CASSRETGELFF.

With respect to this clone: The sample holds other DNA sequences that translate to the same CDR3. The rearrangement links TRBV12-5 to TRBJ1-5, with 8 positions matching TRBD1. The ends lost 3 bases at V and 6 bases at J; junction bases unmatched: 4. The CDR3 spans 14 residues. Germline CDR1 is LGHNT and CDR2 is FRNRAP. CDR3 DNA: TGTGCTAGTGGTTTTTCAGGGGGCAGTCAGCCCCAGCATTTT. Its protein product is CASGFSGGSQPQHF. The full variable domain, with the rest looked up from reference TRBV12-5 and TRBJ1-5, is DARVTQTPRHKVTEMGQEVTMRCQPILGHNTVFWYRQTMMQGLELLAYFRNRAPLDDSGMPKDRFSAEMPDATLATLKIQPSEPRDSAVYFCASGFSGGSQPQHFGDGTRLSIL.

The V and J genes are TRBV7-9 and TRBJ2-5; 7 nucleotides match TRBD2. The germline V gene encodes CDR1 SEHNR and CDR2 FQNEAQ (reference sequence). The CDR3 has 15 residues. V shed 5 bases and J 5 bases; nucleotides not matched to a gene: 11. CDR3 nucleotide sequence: TGTGCCAGCAGCCCATCCGCGGGAGAGGGGGAGACCCAGTACTTC. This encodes CASSPSAGEGETQYF.

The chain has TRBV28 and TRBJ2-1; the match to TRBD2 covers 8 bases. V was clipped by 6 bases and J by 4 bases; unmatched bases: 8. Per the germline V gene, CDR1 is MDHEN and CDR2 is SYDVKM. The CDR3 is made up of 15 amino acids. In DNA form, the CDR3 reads TGTGCCAGCAGCTATACTAGCGGTATATACAATGAGCAGTTCTTC. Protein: CASSYTSGIYNEQFF.

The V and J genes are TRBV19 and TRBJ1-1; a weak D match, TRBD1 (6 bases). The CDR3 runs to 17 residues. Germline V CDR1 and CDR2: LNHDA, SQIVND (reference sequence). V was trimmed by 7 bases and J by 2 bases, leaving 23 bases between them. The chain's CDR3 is CASTPRWDILINTEAFF. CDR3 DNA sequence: TGTGCCAGTACCCCCCGCTGGGACATCCTTATTAACACTGAAGCTTTCTTT.

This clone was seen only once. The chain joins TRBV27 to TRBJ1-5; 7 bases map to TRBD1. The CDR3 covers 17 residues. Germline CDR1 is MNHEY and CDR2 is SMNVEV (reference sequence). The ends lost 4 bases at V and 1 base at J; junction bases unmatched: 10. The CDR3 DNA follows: TGTGCCAGCAGTTCTCGGGAAGGGGGCTGGAGCAATCAGCCCCAGCATTTT. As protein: CASSSREGGWSNQPQHF.

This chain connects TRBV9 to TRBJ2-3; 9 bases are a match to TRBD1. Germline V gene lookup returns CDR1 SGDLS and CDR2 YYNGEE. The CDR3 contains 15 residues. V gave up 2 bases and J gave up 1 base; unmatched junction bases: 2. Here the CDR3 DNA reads TGTGCCAGCAGCGTCGACAGGGGGGGCACAGATACGCAGTATTTT. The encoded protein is CASSVDRGGTDTQYF.

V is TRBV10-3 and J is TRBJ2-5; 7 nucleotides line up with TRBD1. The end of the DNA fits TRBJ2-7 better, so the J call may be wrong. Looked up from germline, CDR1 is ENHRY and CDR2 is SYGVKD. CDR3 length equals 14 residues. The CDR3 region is CAISGRQGIYEQYF. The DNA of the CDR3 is TGTGCCATCAGTGGACGACAGGGAATCTACGAGCAGTACTTC.

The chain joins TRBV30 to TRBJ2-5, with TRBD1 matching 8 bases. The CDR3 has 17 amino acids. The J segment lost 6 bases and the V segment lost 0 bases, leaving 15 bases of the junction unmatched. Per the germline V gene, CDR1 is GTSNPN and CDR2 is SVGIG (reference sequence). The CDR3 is CAWSVHNRGQAPKTQYF. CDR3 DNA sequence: TGTGCCTGGAGTGTACATAATAGGGGACAGGCGCCAAAGACCCAGTACTTC.

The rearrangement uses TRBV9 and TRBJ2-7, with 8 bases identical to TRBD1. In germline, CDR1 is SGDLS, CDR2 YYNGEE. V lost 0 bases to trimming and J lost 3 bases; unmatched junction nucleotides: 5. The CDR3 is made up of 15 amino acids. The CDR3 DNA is TGTGCCAGCAGCGTAGGACAGGGGAAAGTCTACGAGCAGTACTTC. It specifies CASSVGQGKVYEQYF. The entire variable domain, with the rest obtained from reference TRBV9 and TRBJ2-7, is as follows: DSGVTQTPKHLITATGQRVTLRCSPRSGDLSVYWYQQSLDQGLQFLIQYYNGEERAKGNILERFSAQQFPDLHSELNLSSLELGDSALYFCASSVGQGKVYEQYFGPGTRLTVT.

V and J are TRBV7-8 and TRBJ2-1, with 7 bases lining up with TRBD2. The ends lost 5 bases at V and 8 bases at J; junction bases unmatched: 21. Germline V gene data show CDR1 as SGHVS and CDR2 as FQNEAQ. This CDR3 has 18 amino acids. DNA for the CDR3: TGTGCCAGCAGCGCCAGCATTAGACTAGCTTGGAGACAAGATGAGCAGTTCTTC. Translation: CASSASIRLAWRQDEQFF.

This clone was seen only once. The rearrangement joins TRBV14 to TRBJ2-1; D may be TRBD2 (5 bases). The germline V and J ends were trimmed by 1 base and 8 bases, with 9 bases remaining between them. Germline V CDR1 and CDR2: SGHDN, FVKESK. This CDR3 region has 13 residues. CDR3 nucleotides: TGTGCCAGCAGCCAAGGCCTCGGGGATGAGCAGTTCTTC. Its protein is CASSQGLGDEQFF.

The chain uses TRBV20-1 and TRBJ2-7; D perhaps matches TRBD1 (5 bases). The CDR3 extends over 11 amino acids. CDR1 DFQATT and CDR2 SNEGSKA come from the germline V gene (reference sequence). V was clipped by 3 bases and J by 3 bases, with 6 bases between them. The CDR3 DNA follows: TGCAGTGCTAGTAGGGGCTACGAGCAGTACTTC. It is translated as CSASRGYEQYF.

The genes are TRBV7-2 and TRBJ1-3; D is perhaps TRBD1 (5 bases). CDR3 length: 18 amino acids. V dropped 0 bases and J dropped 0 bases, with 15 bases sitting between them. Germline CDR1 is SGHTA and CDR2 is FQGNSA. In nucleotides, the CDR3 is TGTGCCAGCAGCTTAGCGGGGCCGGGACTGACCTCTGGAAACACCATATATTTT. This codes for CASSLAGPGLTSGNTIYF.

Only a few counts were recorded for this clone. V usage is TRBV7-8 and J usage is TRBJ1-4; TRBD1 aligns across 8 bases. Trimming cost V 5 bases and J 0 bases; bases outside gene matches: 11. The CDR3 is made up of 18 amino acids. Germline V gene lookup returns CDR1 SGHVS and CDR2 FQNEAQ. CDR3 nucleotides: TGTGCCAGCAGCCCACAGGGGGTCGGCTCTGCAACTAATGAAAAACTGTTTTTT. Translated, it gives CASSPQGVGSATNEKLFF.

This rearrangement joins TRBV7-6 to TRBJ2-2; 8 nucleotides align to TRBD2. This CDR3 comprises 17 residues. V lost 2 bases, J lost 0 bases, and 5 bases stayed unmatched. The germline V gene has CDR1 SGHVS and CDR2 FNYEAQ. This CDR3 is CASSLQQGLANTGELFF. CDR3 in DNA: TGTGCCAGCAGCTTACAGCAGGGACTAGCGAACACCGGGGAGCTGTTTTTT.

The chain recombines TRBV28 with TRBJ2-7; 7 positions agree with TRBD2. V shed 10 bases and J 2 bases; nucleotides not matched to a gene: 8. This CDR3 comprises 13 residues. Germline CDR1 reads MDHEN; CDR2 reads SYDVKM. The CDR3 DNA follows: TGTGCCACCGGGGAGCGGGGAACCTACGAGCAGTACTTC. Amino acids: CATGERGTYEQYF.

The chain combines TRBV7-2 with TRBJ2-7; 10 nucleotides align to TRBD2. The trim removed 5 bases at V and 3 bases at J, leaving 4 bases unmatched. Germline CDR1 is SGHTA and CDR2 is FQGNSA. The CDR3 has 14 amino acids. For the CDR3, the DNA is TGTGCCAGCAGCCCAATAGCGGGAGGCTACGAGCAGTACTTC. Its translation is CASSPIAGGYEQYF.

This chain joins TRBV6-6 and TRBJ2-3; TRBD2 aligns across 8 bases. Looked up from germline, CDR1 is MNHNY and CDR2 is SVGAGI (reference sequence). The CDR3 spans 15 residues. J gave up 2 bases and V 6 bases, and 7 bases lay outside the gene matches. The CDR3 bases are TGTGCCAGCAGGGGAGCTAGCGGGCCCACAGATACGCAGTATTTT. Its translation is CASRGASGPTDTQYF.

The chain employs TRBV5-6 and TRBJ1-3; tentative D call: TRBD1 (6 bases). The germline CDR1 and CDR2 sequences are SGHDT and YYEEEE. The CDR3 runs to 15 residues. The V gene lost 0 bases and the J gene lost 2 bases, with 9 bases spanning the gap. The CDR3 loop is CASSLVGGPGNTIYF. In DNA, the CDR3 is TGTGCCAGCAGCTTGGTCGGGGGGCCTGGAAACACCATATATTTT.

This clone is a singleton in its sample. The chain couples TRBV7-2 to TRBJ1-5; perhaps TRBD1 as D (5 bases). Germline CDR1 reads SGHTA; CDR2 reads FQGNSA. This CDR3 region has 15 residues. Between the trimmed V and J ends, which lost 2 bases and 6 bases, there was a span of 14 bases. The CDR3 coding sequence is TGTGCCAGCAGCTTATTCGGGGGGTCGTTTCAGCCCCAGCATTTT. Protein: CASSLFGGSFQPQHF. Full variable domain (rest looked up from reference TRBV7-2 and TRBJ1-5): GAGVSQSPSNKVTEKGKDVELRCDPISGHTALYWYRQSLGQGLEFLIYFQGNSAPDKSGLPSDRFSAERTGGSVSTLTIQRTQQEDSAVYLCASSLFGGSFQPQHFGDGTRLSIL.

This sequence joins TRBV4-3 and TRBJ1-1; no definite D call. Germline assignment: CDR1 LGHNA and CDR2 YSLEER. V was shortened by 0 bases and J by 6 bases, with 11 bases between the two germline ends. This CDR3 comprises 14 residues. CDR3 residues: CASSQDRGDPEAFF. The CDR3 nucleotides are TGCGCCAGCAGCCAAGATCGGGGTGACCCTGAAGCTTTCTTT.

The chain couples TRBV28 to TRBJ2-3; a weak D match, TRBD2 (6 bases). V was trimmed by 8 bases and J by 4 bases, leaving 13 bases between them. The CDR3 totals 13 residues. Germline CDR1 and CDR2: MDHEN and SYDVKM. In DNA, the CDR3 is TGTGCCAGCGTCCCAGGAGGGGCAGATACGCAGTATTTT. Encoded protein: CASVPGGADTQYF. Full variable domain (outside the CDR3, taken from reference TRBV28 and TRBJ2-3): DVKVTQSSRYLVKRTGEKVFLECVQDMDHENMFWYRQDPGLGLRLIYFSYDVKMKEKGDIPEGYSVSREKKERFSLILESASTNQTSMYLCASVPGGADTQYFGPGTRLTVL.

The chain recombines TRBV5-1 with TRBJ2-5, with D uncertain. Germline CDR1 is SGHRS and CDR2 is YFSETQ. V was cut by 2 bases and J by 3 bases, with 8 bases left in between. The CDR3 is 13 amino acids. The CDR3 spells CASSFSQEETQYF. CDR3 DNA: TGCGCCAGCAGCTTTTCTCAGGAAGAGACCCAGTACTTC.

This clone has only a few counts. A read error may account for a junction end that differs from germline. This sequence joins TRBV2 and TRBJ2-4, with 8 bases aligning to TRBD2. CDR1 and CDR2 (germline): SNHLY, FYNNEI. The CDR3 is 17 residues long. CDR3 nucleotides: TGTGCCAGCAGTGACCTCGGCGGGGGGTTTGGCGAAAACAGTCAGTACTTC. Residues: CASSDLGGGFGENSQYF.

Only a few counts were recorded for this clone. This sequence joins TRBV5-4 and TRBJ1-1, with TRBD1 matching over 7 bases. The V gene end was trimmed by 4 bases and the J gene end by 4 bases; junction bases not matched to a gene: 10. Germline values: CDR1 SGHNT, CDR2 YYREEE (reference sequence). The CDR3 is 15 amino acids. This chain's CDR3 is CASSQLANRGTEAFF. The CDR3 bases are TGTGCCAGCAGCCAATTAGCTAACAGGGGCACTGAAGCTTTCTTT.

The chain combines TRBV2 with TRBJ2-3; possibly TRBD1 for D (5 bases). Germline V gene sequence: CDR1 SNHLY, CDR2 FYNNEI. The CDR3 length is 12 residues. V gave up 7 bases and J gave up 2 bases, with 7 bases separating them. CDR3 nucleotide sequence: TGTGCCAGCACCAGGGCCACAGATACGCAGTATTTT. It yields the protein CASTRATDTQYF.

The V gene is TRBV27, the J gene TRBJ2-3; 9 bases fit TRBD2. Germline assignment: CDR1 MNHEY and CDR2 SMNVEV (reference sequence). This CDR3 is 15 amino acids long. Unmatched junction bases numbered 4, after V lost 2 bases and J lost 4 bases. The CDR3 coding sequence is TGTGCCAGCAGTTTACGACTAGCGGCCCCAGATACGCAGTATTTT. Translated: CASSLRLAAPDTQYF.

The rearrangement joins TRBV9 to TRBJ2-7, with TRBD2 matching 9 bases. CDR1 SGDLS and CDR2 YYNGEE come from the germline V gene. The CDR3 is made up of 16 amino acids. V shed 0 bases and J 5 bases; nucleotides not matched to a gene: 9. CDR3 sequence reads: CASSVASLAGIHEQYF. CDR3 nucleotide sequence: TGTGCCAGCAGCGTAGCATCTCTAGCGGGAATCCACGAGCAGTACTTC.